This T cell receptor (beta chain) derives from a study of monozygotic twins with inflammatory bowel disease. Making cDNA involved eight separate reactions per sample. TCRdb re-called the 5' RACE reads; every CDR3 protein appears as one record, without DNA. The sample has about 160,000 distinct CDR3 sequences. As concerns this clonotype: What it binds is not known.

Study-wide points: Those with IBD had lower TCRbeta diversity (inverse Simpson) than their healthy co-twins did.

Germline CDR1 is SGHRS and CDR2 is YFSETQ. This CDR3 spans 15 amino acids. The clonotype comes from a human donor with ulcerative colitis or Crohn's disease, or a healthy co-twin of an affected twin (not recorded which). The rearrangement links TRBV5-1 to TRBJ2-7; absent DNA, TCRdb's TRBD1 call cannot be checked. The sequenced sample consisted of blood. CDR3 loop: CASGERVGSSYEQYF.